This T cell receptor (beta chain) originates from a study of T cell responses to AZD1222 COVID-19 vaccine. Points from the study as a whole: Regions left unmutated in variants are reportedly the target of nearly half of spike-specific TCRs.

As for this clone: Its antigen remains unknown.

Profiling relied on immunoSEQ multiplex PCR, and the TCRdb table lists in-frame clones only, not all of them. The top ten clones hold about 3.2% of a sample with approximately 160,000 clones, more than 70% of them seen once. The TCR comes from an adult in good health. Sequenced material: peripheral blood, taken on day 0 of MenACWY control vaccination.

Written as DNA, the CDR3 is TGTGCCAGCAGTCCTCAAGAGAGAAATGAAAAACTGTTTTTT. Residues: CASSPQERNEKLFF. V is TRBV9 and J is TRBJ1-4; D is uncertain. Trimming removed 5 bases from V and 5 bases from J, with 13 bases in between. CDR3 length: 14 amino acids. Per the germline V gene, CDR1 is SGDLS and CDR2 is YYNGEE.